This T cell receptor (beta chain) came from a study of T cells in Graves' hyperthyroidism and ophthalmopathy. Study-level results: Ophthalmopathy stood apart from stable hyperthyroidism in a 13 V-J model. Most thyroid-expanded clonotypes above 0.001 were also found in blood.

Between the trimmed V and J ends, which lost 0 bases and 1 base, there was a span of 11 bases. Germline CDR1 and CDR2: SGHRS and YFSETQ. The CDR3 contains 16 residues. Researchers amplified the TCR beta CDR3 regions from RNA transcripts. First-round RT-PCR with HTBI primers amplified the TCR CDR3 region. TCRdb recomputed calls from the multiplex PCR reads with MiXCR, one row per CDR3 protein. The sample yields around 500,000 distinct CDR3 sequences, around 14% seen once. Stable Graves' hyperthyroidism denoted no ophthalmopathy progression over 18 months. This clonotype was counted ten times or more. Its antigen remains unidentified.

Input material: blood. This TCR was sampled from a woman in her late teens or twenties with Graves' hyperthyroidism. V usage is TRBV5-1 and J usage is TRBJ1-5; D uncertain. The chain's CDR3 is CASSLEGPQSNQPQHF. The CDR3 DNA sequence: TGCGCCAGCAGCTTGGAAGGACCGCAAAGCAATCAGCCCCAGCATTTT.